Presented here are 28 T cell receptor beta chains from one specimen sequenced in a study of blood T cell repertoires in COVID-19. Repertoires were generated with immunoSEQ multiplex PCR, while TCRdb's copy carries only in-frame clones and drops some. The data contain 150,000 or so clones, less than 90% of them singletons. Source material: PBMCs or T cells enriched from blood (not recorded which). These TCRs come from a woman aged 45-65 years who had recovered from COVID-19.

This clone was recorded once. V and J are TRBV6-2 or TRBV6-3 and TRBJ1-6, with 8 bases fitting TRBD1. V was clipped by 5 bases and J by 7 bases; unmatched bases: 7. Germline V gene sequence: CDR1 MNHEY, CDR2 SVGEGT. The CDR3 is 15 amino acids. Here the CDR3 reads CASSQRTGTNSPLHF. CDR3 in DNA: TGTGCCAGCAGTCAGCGGACAGGGACGAATTCACCCCTCCACTTT.

This clone was detected once. The genes are TRBV12-5 and TRBJ2-1; D is undetermined. This CDR3 region has 11 residues. The ends were cut back, 1 base at V and 15 bases at J, with 10 bases in the middle. From germline, CDR1 is LGHNT and CDR2 FRNRAP. CDR3 region: CASGLDHPGFF. CDR3 nucleotide sequence: TGTGCTAGTGGTTTGGACCACCCCGGGTTCTTC.

The gene calls are TRBV11-2 and TRBJ1-6, with 8 bases matching TRBD1. The junction had 5 bases not matched to a gene; V was cut back by 1 base and J by 6 bases. Germline CDR1 SGHAT, CDR2 FQNNGV. The CDR3 is made up of 16 amino acids. CDR3 in DNA: TGTGCCAGCAGCTTAGGTGGTCAGGGGGCTAATTCACCCCTCCACTTT. This gives the protein CASSLGGQGANSPLHF.

The genes are TRBV6-5 and TRBJ1-2; unclear D gene. V was shortened by 5 bases and J by 4 bases, with 11 bases between the two germline ends. The CDR3 loop spans 13 amino acids. Per germline, CDR1 MNHEY and CDR2 SVGAGI. The CDR3 region has the DNA TGTGCCAGCAGTCTCGACACTAGCTATGGCTACACCTTC. Translating gives CASSLDTSYGYTF.

This rearrangement joins TRBV19 to TRBJ1-4, with D unresolved. The V gene's germline CDR1 is LNHDA and CDR2 SQIVND (reference sequence). The CDR3 has 15 amino acids. With 6 bases removed from V and 5 bases from J, the gap between germline ends came to 16 bases. The CDR3 region is CASRATDGGNEKLFF. The DNA of the CDR3 is TGTGCCAGTAGAGCCACAGACGGAGGGAATGAAAAACTGTTTTTT.

The V gene is TRBV2, the J gene TRBJ1-3; D remains unclear. The CDR3 totals 15 residues. Trimming removed 5 bases at V and 0 bases at J, with 11 bases between. Per germline, CDR1 SNHLY and CDR2 FYNNEI. CDR3 protein: CASSPDSSSGNTIYF. The CDR3 DNA is TGTGCCAGCAGTCCTGACTCGAGCTCTGGAAACACCATATATTTT.

The rearrangement links TRBV9 to TRBJ1-2, with 7 bases identical to TRBD1. The CDR3 loop spans 17 amino acids. Germline-derived CDR1 and CDR2 are SGDLS and YYNGEE. The trim removed 2 bases at V and 0 bases at J, leaving 10 bases unmatched. The chain's CDR3 is CASSVTPVRGANYGYTF. The CDR3 DNA reads as TGTGCCAGCAGCGTCACCCCCGTCAGGGGGGCTAACTATGGCTACACCTTC. The whole variable domain, filled in from reference TRBV9 and TRBJ1-2, reads DSGVTQTPKHLITATGQRVTLRCSPRSGDLSVYWYQQSLDQGLQFLIQYYNGEERAKGNILERFSAQQFPDLHSELNLSSLELGDSALYFCASSVTPVRGANYGYTFGSGTRLTVV.

The chain recombines TRBV7-9 with TRBJ2-5, with 7 bases aligning to TRBD1. Trimming took 5 bases from V and 5 from J; bases not matched to a gene: 11. The CDR3 runs 15 residues. Germline V gene sequence: CDR1 SEHNR, CDR2 FQNEAQ (reference sequence). CDR3 region: CASSTHKGATETQYF. CDR3 DNA sequence: TGTGCCAGCAGCACCCATAAGGGGGCGACGGAGACCCAGTACTTC.

The J gene is TRBJ2-3, the V gene TRBV13; D is ambiguous. CDR3 size: 14 residues. V was pared by 7 bases and J by 3 bases, with 14 bases between. Looked up from germline, CDR1 is PRHDT and CDR2 is FYEKMQ (reference sequence). The CDR3 is CASTPTSRTDTQYF. In DNA, the CDR3 is TGTGCCAGCACTCCAACCTCCCGGACAGATACGCAGTATTTT.

The rearrangement joins TRBV7-8 to TRBJ2-5; D may be TRBD1 (5 bases). The CDR3 loop spans 14 amino acids. The V and J ends lost 2 bases and 4 bases respectively, with 11 bases between them. Germline V CDR1 and CDR2: SGHVS, FQNEAQ. The CDR3 DNA reads as TGTGCCAGCAGCTTACGGAGTCAGGGAGAGACCCAGTACTTC. It encodes CASSLRSQGETQYF.

The chain couples TRBV28 to TRBJ2-7, with TRBD2 matching over 7 bases. This CDR3 has 15 residues. V was clipped by 4 bases and J by 4 bases; unmatched bases: 10. CDR1 is MDHEN and CDR2 is SYDVKM in the germline V gene. The CDR3 is CASSSPGGGSYEQYF. In DNA form, the CDR3 reads TGTGCCAGCAGTTCTCCTGGGGGGGGAAGTTACGAGCAGTACTTC. The whole variable domain, filled in from reference TRBV28 and TRBJ2-7, reads DVKVTQSSRYLVKRTGEKVFLECVQDMDHENMFWYRQDPGLGLRLIYFSYDVKMKEKGDIPEGYSVSREKKERFSLILESASTNQTSMYLCASSSPGGGSYEQYFGPGTRLTVT.

V and J are TRBV11-2 and TRBJ1-2, with D possibly matching TRBD1 (6 bases). Trimming pared 1 base from V and 2 bases from J, leaving 23 bases between. Looked up from germline, CDR1 is SGHAT and CDR2 is FQNNGV. The CDR3 covers 19 residues. The chain's CDR3 is CASSLVPGHKSNSNYGYTF. The CDR3 DNA is TGTGCCAGCAGCTTAGTACCGGGACACAAATCAAACTCAAACTATGGCTACACCTTC.

The chain combines TRBV14 with TRBJ2-2; weak D call: TRBD2 (6 bases). V was cut by 1 base and J by 15 bases, with 15 bases left in between. Germline V gives CDR1 SGHDN, CDR2 FVKESK. The CDR3 has 13 residues. CDR3 protein: CASSQAGAQRVFF. CDR3 DNA: TGTGCCAGCAGCCAAGCCGGGGCCCAGCGGGTGTTTTTT. Combining the CDR3 with reference TRBV14 and TRBJ2-2 gives the whole variable domain EAGVTQFPSHSVIEKGQTVTLRCDPISGHDNLYWYRRVMGKEIKFLLHFVKESKQDESGMPNNRFLAERTGGTYSTLKVQPAELEDSGVYFCASSQAGAQRVFFGEGSRLTVL.

The chain uses TRBV11-2 and TRBJ2-5, with TRBD2 matching over 15 bases. The CDR3 runs 15 residues. V shed 5 bases, J shed 5 bases, and the junction held 3 bases outside the gene matches. CDR1 and CDR2 (germline): SGHAT, FQNNGV. CDR3 coding DNA: TGTGCCAGCAGCCTAGGGACTAGCGGGGGGGAGACCCAGTACTTC. Protein: CASSLGTSGGETQYF.

This clone was counted only a few times. This chain links TRBV19 with TRBJ2-3; perhaps TRBD1 as D (6 bases). The CDR3 extends over 16 amino acids. Germline values: CDR1 LNHDA, CDR2 SQIVND (reference sequence). Between the trimmed V and J ends, which lost 3 bases and 5 bases, there was a span of 18 bases. DNA for the CDR3: TGTGCCAGTAGTATGGGTCGGTGGGGGCGACAAGATACGCAGTATTTT. Protein product: CASSMGRWGRQDTQYF.

This clone has more than one count but fewer than ten. The CDR3 coding sequence is TGTGCCAGCAGCTTACCCCCCCGAGGGGGCTTCGCGAACACCGGGGAGCTGTTTTTT. This sequence encodes CASSLPPRGGFANTGELFF. This chain joins TRBV11-3 and TRBJ2-2, with 7 bases that match TRBD1. The CDR3 spans 19 residues. Germline V gene data show CDR1 as SGHNT and CDR2 as YENEEA. The J segment lost 0 bases and the V segment lost 2 bases, leaving 12 bases of the junction unmatched. The full variable domain, rest sourced from reference TRBV11-3 and TRBJ2-2, is EAGVVQSPRYKIIEKKQPVAFWCNPISGHNTLYWYLQNLGQGPELLIRYENEEAVDDSQLPKDRFSAERLKGVDSTLKIQPAELGDSAVYLCASSLPPRGGFANTGELFFGEGSRLTVL.

This clone was detected once. The CDR3, as DNA: TGTGCCAGCAGCTTAGGGGGGACAGGGCGAGCCAAAAACATTCAGTACTTC. It codes for CASSLGGTGRAKNIQYF. The V call is TRBV11-3, the J call TRBJ2-4; TRBD1 aligns across 9 bases. The CDR3 is 17 amino acids. Germline V gives CDR1 SGHNT, CDR2 YENEEA. The V gene end was trimmed by 1 base and the J gene end by 0 bases; junction bases not matched to a gene: 4.

The chain employs TRBV19 and TRBJ1-1; a weak D match, TRBD1 (5 bases). The CDR3 is 14 residues long. The germline CDR1 and CDR2 sequences are LNHDA and SQIVND (reference sequence). Trimming shortened V by 4 bases and J by 0 bases, and 9 bases separated the two germline ends. DNA for the CDR3: TGTGCCAGTAGTAAGGGGAACATGAACACTGAAGCTTTCTTT. Translating gives CASSKGNMNTEAFF.

V usage is TRBV28 and J usage is TRBJ2-1; D remains ambiguous. The CDR3 spans 10 residues. Trimming took off 10 bases at V and 3 bases at J, with 4 bases between the two ends. Germline-derived CDR1 and CDR2 are MDHEN and SYDVKM. In nucleotides, the CDR3 is TGTGCCAATAGCTACAATGAGCAGTTCTTC. Encoded protein: CANSYNEQFF.

The genes are TRBV2 and TRBJ2-7, with 10 bases aligning to TRBD2. Trimming removed 2 bases from V and 3 bases from J; junction bases left unmatched: 1. Germline-derived CDR1 and CDR2 are SNHLY and FYNNEI. This CDR3 is built from 14 residues. The CDR3 DNA reads as TGTGCCAGCAGTGAACTAGCGGGAGACTACGAGCAGTACTTC. This codes for CASSELAGDYEQYF.

This chain links TRBV4-1 with TRBJ2-7; TRBD1 matches 8 bases. Per germline, CDR1 MGHRA and CDR2 YSYEKL. This CDR3 region has 15 residues. With 1 base clipped from V and 1 base from J, the junction kept 3 bases outside the gene matches. Here the CDR3 reads CASSQGTGPSYEQYF. CDR3 in DNA: TGCGCCAGCAGCCAAGGGACAGGGCCTTCCTACGAGCAGTACTTC.

This chain joins TRBV3-1 (or the pseudogene TRBV3-2) and TRBJ1-1, with 9 positions matching TRBD1. This CDR3 is built from 17 residues. Per the germline V gene, CDR1 is LGHDT and CDR2 is YNNKEL (reference sequence). Losses at the gene ends were 0 bases for V and 4 bases for J; bases not matched to a gene: 9. The CDR3 sequence is CASSQETLTGGGTEAFF. The CDR3 region has the DNA TGTGCCAGCAGCCAAGAAACCCTGACAGGGGGGGGCACTGAAGCTTTCTTT.

In its sample, this clone was seen a few times. The chain joins TRBV2 to TRBJ1-1, with no clear D. Trimming removed 6 bases at V and 6 bases at J, with 8 bases between. The germline gives CDR1 SNHLY, CDR2 FYNNEI. This CDR3 has 11 amino acids. The CDR3: CASSGEAEAFF. The CDR3 DNA sequence: TGTGCCAGCAGCGGTGAGGCTGAAGCTTTCTTT.

The chain combines TRBV5-1 with TRBJ2-2, with D maybe TRBD2 (6 bases). V was clipped by 1 base and J by 2 bases, with 9 bases between them. The CDR3 sequence is 15 residues long. Germline CDR1 and CDR2: SGHRS and YFSETQ. The CDR3 DNA reads as TGCGCCAGCAGCTTGTGGGGGGATAACACCGGGGAGCTGTTTTTT. This sequence encodes CASSLWGDNTGELFF.

The chain employs TRBV6-5 and TRBJ2-3; D perhaps matches TRBD1 (6 bases). Germline CDR1 MNHEY, CDR2 SVGAGI. CDR3 length equals 15 residues. Trimming left V 2 bases short and J 2 bases short, with 11 bases between. The CDR3: CASSYTTGFTDTQYF. The CDR3 DNA reads as TGTGCCAGCAGTTACACTACAGGGTTCACAGATACGCAGTATTTT.

The chain carries TRBV28 and TRBJ1-4, with 8 bases fitting TRBD1. The CDR3 has 14 amino acids. V was clipped by 6 bases and J by 8 bases; unmatched bases: 8. Germline values: CDR1 MDHEN, CDR2 SYDVKM. This CDR3 reads CASSATGVREKLFF. The CDR3 region has the DNA TGTGCCAGCAGCGCGACAGGGGTACGAGAAAAACTGTTTTTT.

V is TRBV19 and J is TRBJ1-2; a weak D match, TRBD1 (6 bases). V was shortened by 6 bases and J by 8 bases, with 19 bases between the two germline ends. CDR3 size: 14 residues. The germline V gene has CDR1 LNHDA and CDR2 SQIVND (reference sequence). This CDR3 reads CASSRGPDLPGYTF. For the CDR3, the DNA is TGTGCCAGTAGCAGGGGCCCAGATTTGCCCGGCTACACCTTC. The full variable domain, with the rest looked up from reference TRBV19 and TRBJ1-2, is DGGITQSPKYLFRKEGQNVTLSCEQNLNHDAMYWYRQDPGQGLRLIYYSQIVNDFQKGDIAEGYSVSREKKESFPLTVTSAQKNPTAFYLCASSRGPDLPGYTFGSGTRLTVV.

This clone has only one observation. This sequence joins TRBV5-1 and TRBJ2-2; TRBD1 might be the D (7 bases). The germline CDR1 and CDR2 sequences are SGHRS and YFSETQ. V lost 0 bases and J 4 bases, leaving 10 bases between the germline ends. The CDR3 totals 15 residues. This CDR3 is CASSLVQGGTGELFF. In DNA, the CDR3 is TGCGCCAGCAGCTTGGTTCAGGGGGGCACCGGGGAGCTGTTTTTT.